These 14 T cell receptor beta chains came from one sample sequenced in a study of beta chain features in type 1 diabetes. Of the isolated RNA, all was reverse transcribed, and so the sequenced material was expressed TCRB transcripts. TCRdb keeps only in-frame clones here, not all; method: immunoSEQ multiplex PCR. The repertoire consists of roughly 180,000 clones, with more than 10% occurring once and the leading ten covering approximately 0.62%. The specimen was central memory CD4+ T cells from blood. All receptors derive from a woman between 18 and 29 years old in good health.

This clone was seen more than once but under ten times. The CDR3 DNA is TGTGCCAGCAGCGTAGGAGGTTTGAACACCGGGGAGCTGTTTTTT. Encoded protein: CASSVGGLNTGELFF. This chain joins TRBV9 and TRBJ2-2; D unclear. Germline CDR1 and CDR2: SGDLS and YYNGEE. This CDR3 contains 15 residues. With 0 bases removed from V and 1 base from J, the gap between germline ends came to 7 bases.

This clone was counted a few times. The chain joins TRBV18 to TRBJ2-6, with 11 nucleotides matching TRBD1. CDR1 and CDR2 (germline): KGHSH, LQKENI. The CDR3 runs to 18 residues. After removal of 3 bases from V and 0 bases from J, the junction contained 4 bases not matched to a gene. This chain's CDR3 is CASSPWTGGHSGANVLTF. The DNA for the CDR3 is TGTGCCAGCTCACCGTGGACAGGGGGCCACTCTGGGGCCAACGTCCTGACTTTC.

This clone was picked up a small number of times. J is TRBJ1-3 and V is TRBV18, with D possibly being TRBD1 (6 bases). CDR3 length: 15 residues. Trimming removed 2 bases from V and 0 bases from J, with 8 bases in between. Looked up from germline, CDR1 is KGHSH and CDR2 is LQKENI. CDR3 sequence reads: CASSPNRASGNTIYF. CDR3 DNA: TGTGCCAGCTCACCAAACAGGGCCTCTGGAAACACCATATATTTT.

This clone was seen a few times. The chain uses TRBV5-5 and TRBJ2-5; possible D gene TRBD1, 5 bases. The CDR3 length is 15 residues. With 7 bases removed from V and 5 bases from J, the gap between germline ends came to 21 bases. Germline lookup yields CDR1 SGHKS and CDR2 YYEKEE (reference sequence). The CDR3 spells CASLLQGSPGETQYF. DNA of the CDR3: TGTGCCAGCTTACTGCAGGGATCTCCCGGGGAGACCCAGTACTTC.

The chain employs TRBV11-3 and TRBJ2-1, with a possible D match to TRBD1 (5 bases). The V end was cut by 5 bases, the J end by 8 bases, with 13 bases between. The V gene's germline CDR1 is SGHNT and CDR2 YENEEA. The CDR3 has 13 amino acids. The chain's CDR3 is CASSPGATDEQFF. The CDR3 region has the DNA TGTGCCAGCAGCCCTGGGGCGACGGATGAGCAGTTCTTC. The full variable domain, completed using reference TRBV11-3 and TRBJ2-1, is EAGVVQSPRYKIIEKKQPVAFWCNPISGHNTLYWYLQNLGQGPELLIRYENEEAVDDSQLPKDRFSAERLKGVDSTLKIQPAELGDSAVYLCASSPGATDEQFFGPGTRLTVL.

J is TRBJ2-3 and V is TRBV5-4; D is possibly TRBD1 (6 bases). CDR3 size: 14 residues. Germline-derived CDR1 and CDR2 are SGHNT and YYREEE (reference sequence). The V end was cut by 5 bases, the J end by 3 bases, with 13 bases between. The CDR3 loop is CASSWDMGTDTQYF. Written as DNA, the CDR3 is TGTGCCAGCAGTTGGGACATGGGGACAGATACGCAGTATTTT.

The DNA for the CDR3 is TGTGCCAGTCGTCCTGGGACAGGGACCTACGAGCAGTACTTC. This sequence encodes CASRPGTGTYEQYF. V gene TRBV6-4 combines with J gene TRBJ2-7; 9 nucleotides agree with TRBD1. The junction had 8 bases not matched to a gene; V was cut back by 9 bases and J by 2 bases. This CDR3 comprises 14 residues. The germline CDR1 and CDR2 sequences are MRHNA and SNTAGT.

This clone came up a few times. The V gene is TRBV5-4, the J gene TRBJ2-1; 10 bases line up with TRBD1. Looked up from germline, CDR1 is SGHNT and CDR2 is YYREEE (reference sequence). Trimming took 3 bases from V and 8 from J; bases not matched to a gene: 14. CDR3 size: 17 residues. In DNA form, the CDR3 reads TGTGCCAGCAGCTCCATAACCGGGACAGGGGCAGCCGATGAGCAGTTCTTC. Translating it yields CASSSITGTGAADEQFF.

About this clone: At the DNA level, this CDR3 is encoded by other sequences in the same sample as well. V is TRBV18 and J is TRBJ2-7, with 7 bases matching TRBD1. Germline CDR1 and CDR2: KGHSH and LQKENI. The CDR3 covers 13 residues. J was trimmed by 5 bases and V by 3 bases; bases with no gene match: 4. CDR3 region: CASSPGTAHEQYF. The CDR3 region has the DNA TGTGCCAGCTCACCGGGGACAGCGCACGAGCAGTACTTC.

The rearrangement links TRBV6-5 to TRBJ1-4, with D perhaps TRBD1 (6 bases). This CDR3 is built from 14 residues. Per germline, CDR1 MNHEY and CDR2 SVGAGI. Deletions cut 4 bases from V and 7 bases from J, with 13 bases between. The CDR3 region has the DNA TGTGCCAGCAGTTTACAGGGTCGGGGTGAAAAACTGTTTTTT. It is translated as CASSLQGRGEKLFF.

This clone occurred a few times. The chain recombines TRBV5-4 with TRBJ2-3; 9 nucleotides align to TRBD2. The CDR3 has 15 residues. The germline CDR1 and CDR2 sequences are SGHNT and YYREEE (reference sequence). Unmatched junction bases numbered 9, after V lost 4 bases and J lost 6 bases. The CDR3 DNA is TGTGCCAGCAGCGGAGCGCCTAGCGGGGTTGATACGCAGTATTTT. This encodes CASSGAPSGVDTQYF.

This clone has just a few counts. The chain joins TRBV5-1 to TRBJ2-5; 9 nucleotides agree with TRBD1. Germline CDR1 and CDR2: SGHRS and YFSETQ. The CDR3 runs 15 residues. With V trimmed by 4 bases and J by 5 bases, 9 bases remained unmatched. The CDR3 region has the DNA TGCGCCAGCAGCAACGGACAGGGGCTGGGGGAGACCCAGTACTTC. It specifies CASSNGQGLGETQYF. Supplemented by reference TRBV5-1 and TRBJ2-5, the full variable domain reads KAGVTQTPRYLIKTRGQQVTLSCSPISGHRSVSWYQQTPGQGLQFLFEYFSETQRNKGNFPGRFSGRQFSNSRSEMNVSTLELGDSALYLCASSNGQGLGETQYFGPGTRLLVL.

The chain has TRBV19 and TRBJ1-5; 7 nucleotides align to TRBD1. Germline V gene lookup returns CDR1 LNHDA and CDR2 SQIVND (reference sequence). J gave up 3 bases and V 4 bases, and 6 bases lay outside the gene matches. This CDR3 is 15 amino acids long. CDR3 sequence (DNA): TGTGCCAGTAGTACCGCGGGACAGATCAATCAGCCCCAGCATTTT. Amino acids: CASSTAGQINQPQHF.

The chain couples TRBV28 to TRBJ2-6, with TRBD2 matching 7 bases. CDR1 is MDHEN and CDR2 is SYDVKM in the germline V gene. V trimming: 2 bases; J trimming: 2 bases; junction bases outside the gene matches: 6. CDR3 length: 17 residues. CDR3 amino acids: CASSLAGVITGANVLTF. Written as DNA, the CDR3 is TGTGCCAGCAGTTTAGCGGGAGTGATAACTGGGGCCAACGTCCTGACTTTC.